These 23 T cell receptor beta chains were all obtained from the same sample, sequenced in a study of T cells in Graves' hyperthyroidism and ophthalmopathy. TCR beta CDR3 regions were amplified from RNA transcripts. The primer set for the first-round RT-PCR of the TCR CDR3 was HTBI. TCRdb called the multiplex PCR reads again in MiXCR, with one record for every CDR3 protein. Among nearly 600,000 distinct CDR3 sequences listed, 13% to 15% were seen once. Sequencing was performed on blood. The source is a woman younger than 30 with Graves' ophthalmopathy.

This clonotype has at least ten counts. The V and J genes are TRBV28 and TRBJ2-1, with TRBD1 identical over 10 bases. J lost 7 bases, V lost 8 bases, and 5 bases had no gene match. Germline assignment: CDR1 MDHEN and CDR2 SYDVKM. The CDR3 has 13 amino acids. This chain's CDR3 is CASRDRGRNEQFF. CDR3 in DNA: TGTGCCAGCCGGGACAGGGGACGAAATGAGCAGTTCTTC.

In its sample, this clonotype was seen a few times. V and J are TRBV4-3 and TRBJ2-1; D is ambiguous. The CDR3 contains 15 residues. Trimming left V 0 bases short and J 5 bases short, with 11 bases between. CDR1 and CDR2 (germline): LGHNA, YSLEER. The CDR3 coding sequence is TGCGCCAGCAGCCAAGACCTCCCTTCCCACAATGAGCAGTTCTTC. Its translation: CASSQDLPSHNEQFF.

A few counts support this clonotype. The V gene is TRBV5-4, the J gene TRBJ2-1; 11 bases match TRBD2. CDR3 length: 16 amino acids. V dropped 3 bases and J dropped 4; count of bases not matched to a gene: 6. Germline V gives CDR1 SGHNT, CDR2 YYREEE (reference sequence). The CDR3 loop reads CASSWAGLAEYNEQFF. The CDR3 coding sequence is TGTGCCAGCAGCTGGGCGGGACTAGCGGAATACAATGAGCAGTTCTTC.

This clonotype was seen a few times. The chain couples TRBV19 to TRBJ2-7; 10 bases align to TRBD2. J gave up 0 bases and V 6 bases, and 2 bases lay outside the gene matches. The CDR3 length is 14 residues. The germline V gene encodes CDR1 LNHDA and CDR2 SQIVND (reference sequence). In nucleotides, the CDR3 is TGTGCCAGTAGGAGGACTAGCGGCTCCTACGAGCAGTACTTC. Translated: CASRRTSGSYEQYF.

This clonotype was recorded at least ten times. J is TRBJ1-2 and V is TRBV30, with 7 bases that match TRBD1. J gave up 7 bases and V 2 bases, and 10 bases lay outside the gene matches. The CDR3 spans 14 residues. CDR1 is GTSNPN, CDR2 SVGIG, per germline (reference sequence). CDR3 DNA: TGTGCCTGGAGTTCACGAGGGGGCGCAGGTGGCTACACCTTC. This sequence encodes CAWSSRGGAGGYTF.

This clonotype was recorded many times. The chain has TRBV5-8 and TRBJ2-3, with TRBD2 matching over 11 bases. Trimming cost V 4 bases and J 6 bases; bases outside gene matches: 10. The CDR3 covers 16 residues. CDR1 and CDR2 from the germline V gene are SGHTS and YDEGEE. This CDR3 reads CASSPTLAGGGDTQYF. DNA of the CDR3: TGTGCCAGCAGCCCGACCCTAGCGGGAGGCGGGGATACGCAGTATTTT.

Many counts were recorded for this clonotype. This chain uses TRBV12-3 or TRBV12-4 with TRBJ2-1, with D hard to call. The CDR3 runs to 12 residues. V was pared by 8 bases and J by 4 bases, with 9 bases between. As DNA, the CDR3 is TGTGCCAGCTCCTGGCCGTACAATGAGCAGTTCTTC. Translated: CASSWPYNEQFF.

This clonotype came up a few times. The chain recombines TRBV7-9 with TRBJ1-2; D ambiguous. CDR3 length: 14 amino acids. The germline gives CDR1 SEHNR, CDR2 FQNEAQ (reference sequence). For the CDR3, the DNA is TGTGTCTCGCAACCGGGCTCGGGAAACTATGGCTACACCTTC. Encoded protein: CVSQPGSGNYGYTF.

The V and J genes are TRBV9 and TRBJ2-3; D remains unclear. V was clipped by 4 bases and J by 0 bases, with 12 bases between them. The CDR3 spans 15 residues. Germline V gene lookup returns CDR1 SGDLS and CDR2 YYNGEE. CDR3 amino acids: CASSPHSASTDTQYF. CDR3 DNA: TGTGCCAGCAGCCCCCACTCTGCTAGCACAGATACGCAGTATTTT.

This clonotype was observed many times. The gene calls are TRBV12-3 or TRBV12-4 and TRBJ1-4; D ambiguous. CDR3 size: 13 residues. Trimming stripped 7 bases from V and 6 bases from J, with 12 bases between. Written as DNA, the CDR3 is TGTGCCAGCAATCAGGACGGCGATGAAAAACTGTTTTTT. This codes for CASNQDGDEKLFF.

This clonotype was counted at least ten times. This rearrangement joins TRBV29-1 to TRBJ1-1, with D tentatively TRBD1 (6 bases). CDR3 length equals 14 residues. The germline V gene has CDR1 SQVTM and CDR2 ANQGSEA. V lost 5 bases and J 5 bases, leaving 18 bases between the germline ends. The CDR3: CSVLAGAGVTEAFF. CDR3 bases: TGCAGCGTTTTAGCAGGGGCGGGAGTAACTGAAGCTTTCTTT.

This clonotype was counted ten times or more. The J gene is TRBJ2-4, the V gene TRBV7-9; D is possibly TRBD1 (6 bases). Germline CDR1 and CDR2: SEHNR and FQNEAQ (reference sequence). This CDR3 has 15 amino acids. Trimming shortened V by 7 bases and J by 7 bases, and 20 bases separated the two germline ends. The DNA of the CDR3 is TGTGCCAGCACTCCTGATGGGGGCCTAAGGAACATTCAGTACTTC. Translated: CASTPDGGLRNIQYF.

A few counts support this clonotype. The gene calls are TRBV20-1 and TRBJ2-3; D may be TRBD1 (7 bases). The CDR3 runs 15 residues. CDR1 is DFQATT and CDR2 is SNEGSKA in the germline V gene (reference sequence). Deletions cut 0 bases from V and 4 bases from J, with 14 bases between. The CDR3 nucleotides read TGCAGTGCTAGAGATCAGGAGGGGGCGGCAGATACGCAGTATTTT. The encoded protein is CSARDQEGAADTQYF.

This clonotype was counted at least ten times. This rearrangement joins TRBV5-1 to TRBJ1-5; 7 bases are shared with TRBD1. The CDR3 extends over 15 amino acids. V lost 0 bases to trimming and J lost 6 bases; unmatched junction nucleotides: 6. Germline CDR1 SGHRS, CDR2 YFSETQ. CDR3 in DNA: TGCGCCAGCAGCTTGGAAACAGGGGCGGCTCAGCCCCAGCATTTT. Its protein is CASSLETGAAQPQHF.

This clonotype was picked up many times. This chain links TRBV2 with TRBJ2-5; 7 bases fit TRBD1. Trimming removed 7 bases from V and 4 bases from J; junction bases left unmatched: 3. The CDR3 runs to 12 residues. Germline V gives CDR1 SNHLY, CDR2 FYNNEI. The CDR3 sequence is CASNYRGETQYF. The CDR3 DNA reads TGTGCCAGCAATTACAGGGGAGAGACCCAGTACTTC.

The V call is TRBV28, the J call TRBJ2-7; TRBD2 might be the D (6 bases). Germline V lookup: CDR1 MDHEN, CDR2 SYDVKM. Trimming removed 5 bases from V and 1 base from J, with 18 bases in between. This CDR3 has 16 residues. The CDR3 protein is CASSTSGTDKSYEQYF. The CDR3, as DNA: TGTGCCAGCAGTACATCCGGGACTGATAAATCCTACGAGCAGTACTTC.

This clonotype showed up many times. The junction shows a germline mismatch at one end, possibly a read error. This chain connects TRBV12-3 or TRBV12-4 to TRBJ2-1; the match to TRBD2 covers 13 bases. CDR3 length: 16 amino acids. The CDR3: CTSSPGLAGAIGEQFF. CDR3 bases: TGTACCAGCAGTCCCGGACTAGCGGGAGCTATCGGTGAGCAGTTCTTC.

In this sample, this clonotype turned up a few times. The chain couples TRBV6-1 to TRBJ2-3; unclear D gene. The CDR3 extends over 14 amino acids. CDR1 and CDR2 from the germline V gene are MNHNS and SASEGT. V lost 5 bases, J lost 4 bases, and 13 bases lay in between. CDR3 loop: CASSYGSAADTQYF. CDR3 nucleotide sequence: TGTGCCAGCAGTTACGGATCAGCCGCAGATACGCAGTATTTT.

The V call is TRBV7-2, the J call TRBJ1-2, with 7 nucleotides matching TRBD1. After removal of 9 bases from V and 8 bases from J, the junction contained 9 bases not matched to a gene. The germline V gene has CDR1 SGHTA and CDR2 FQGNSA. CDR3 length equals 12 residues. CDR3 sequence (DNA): TGTGCCAGGCCTGCGACAGGGTTGGGCTACACCTTC. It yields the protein CARPATGLGYTF. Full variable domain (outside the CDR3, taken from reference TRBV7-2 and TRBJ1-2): GAGVSQSPSNKVTEKGKDVELRCDPISGHTALYWYRQSLGQGLEFLIYFQGNSAPDKSGLPSDRFSAERTGGSVSTLTIQRTQQEDSAVYLCARPATGLGYTFGSGTRLTVV.

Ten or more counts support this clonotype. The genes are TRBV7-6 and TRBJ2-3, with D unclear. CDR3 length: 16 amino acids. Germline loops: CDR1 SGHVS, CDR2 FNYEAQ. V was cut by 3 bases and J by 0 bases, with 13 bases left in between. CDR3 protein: CASSFFSAISTDTQYF. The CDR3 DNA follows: TGTGCCAGCAGCTTCTTTAGTGCTATTAGCACAGATACGCAGTATTTT.

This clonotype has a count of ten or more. The CDR3 loop reads CASADLLGGNEQFF. In DNA, the CDR3 is TGTGCCAGTGCGGACTTACTCGGGGGGAATGAGCAGTTCTTC. The chain employs TRBV12-3 or TRBV12-4 and TRBJ2-1, with TRBD2 matching over 7 bases. Trimming at V came to 9 bases and at J to 7 bases, leaving 12 bases not matched to a gene. This CDR3 has 14 amino acids.

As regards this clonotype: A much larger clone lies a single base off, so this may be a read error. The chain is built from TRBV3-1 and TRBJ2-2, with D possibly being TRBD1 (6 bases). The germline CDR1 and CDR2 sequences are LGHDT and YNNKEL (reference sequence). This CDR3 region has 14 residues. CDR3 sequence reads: CASSRDTNAGEQFF. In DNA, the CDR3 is TGTGCCAGCAGCCGGGACACTAACGCCGGGGAGCAGTTTTTT.

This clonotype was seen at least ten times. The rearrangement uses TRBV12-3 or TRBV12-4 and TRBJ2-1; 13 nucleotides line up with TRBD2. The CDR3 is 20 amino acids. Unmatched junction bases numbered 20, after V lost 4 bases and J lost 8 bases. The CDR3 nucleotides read TGTGCCAGCAGTTCCTCTCTACTAGCGGGAGGGCCCGAGGGATACGATGAGCAGTTCTTC. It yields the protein CASSSSLLAGGPEGYDEQFF.